This T cell receptor beta chain was documented in a study of T cell responses to AZD1222 COVID-19 vaccine. Study-level results: An increase in Spike-specific TCR breadth and depth was observed after two AZD1222 doses. Donors, mostly white British, included more females; clonal diversity was possibly underestimated.

Assay: immunoSEQ multiplex PCR; the TCRdb copy retains only in-frame clones and omits some. The table has about 120,000 clones, approximately 90% seen once. Second-dose intervals near 4 or 12 weeks were combined. As regards this clone: Antigen: not known.

This sequence was found in an adult who received the AZD1222 COVID-19 vaccine. Sequenced material: peripheral blood, taken 28 days after the second AZD1222 dose.

CDR3 sequence reads: CASSFRQDNSPLHF. The CDR3 bases are TGTGCCAGCAGCTTCCGACAGGATAATTCACCCCTCCACTTT. This chain joins TRBV7-2 and TRBJ1-6; perhaps TRBD1 as D (6 bases). The V and J ends lost 3 bases and 5 bases respectively, with 8 bases between them. Germline V CDR1 and CDR2: SGHTA, FQGNSA. The CDR3 extends over 14 amino acids.